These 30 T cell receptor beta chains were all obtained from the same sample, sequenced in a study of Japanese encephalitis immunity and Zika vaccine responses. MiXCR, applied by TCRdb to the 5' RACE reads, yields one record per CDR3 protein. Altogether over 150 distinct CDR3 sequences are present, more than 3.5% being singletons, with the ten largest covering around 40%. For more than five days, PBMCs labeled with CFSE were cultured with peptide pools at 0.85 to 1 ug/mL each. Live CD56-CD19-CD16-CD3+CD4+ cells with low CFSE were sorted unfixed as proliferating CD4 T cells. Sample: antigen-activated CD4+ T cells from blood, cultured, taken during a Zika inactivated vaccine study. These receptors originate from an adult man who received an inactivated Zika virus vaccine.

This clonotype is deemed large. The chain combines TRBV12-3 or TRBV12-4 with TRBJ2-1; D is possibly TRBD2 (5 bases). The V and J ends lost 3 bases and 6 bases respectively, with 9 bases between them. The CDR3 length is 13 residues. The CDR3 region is CASSFLAGNEQFF. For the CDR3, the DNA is TGTGCCAGCAGTTTCCTAGCCGGCAATGAGCAGTTCTTC.

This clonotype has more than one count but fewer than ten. The CDR3 DNA reads as TGCAGTGCTACCTACGGGGGCGCAAACTACGAGCAGTACTTC. It translates to CSATYGGANYEQYF. The rearrangement uses TRBV20-1 and TRBJ2-7, with D perhaps being TRBD1 or TRBD2 (6 bases each). This CDR3 is 14 amino acids long. Trimming left V 4 bases short and J 3 bases short, with 16 bases between. Germline CDR1 reads DFQATT; CDR2 reads SNEGSKA (reference sequence).

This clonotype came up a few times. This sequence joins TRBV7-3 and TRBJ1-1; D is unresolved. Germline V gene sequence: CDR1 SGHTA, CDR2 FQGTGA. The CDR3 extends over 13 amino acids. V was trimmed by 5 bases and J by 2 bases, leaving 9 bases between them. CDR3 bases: TGTGCCAGCAGCCCCTACTTAAACACTGAAGCTTTCTTT. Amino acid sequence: CASSPYLNTEAFF.

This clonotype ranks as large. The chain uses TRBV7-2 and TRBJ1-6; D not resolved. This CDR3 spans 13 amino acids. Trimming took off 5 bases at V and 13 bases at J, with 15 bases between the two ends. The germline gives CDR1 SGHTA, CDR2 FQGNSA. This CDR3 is CASSLETPLPLHF. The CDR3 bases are TGTGCCAGCAGCCTAGAGACGCCTCTTCCCCTCCACTTT.

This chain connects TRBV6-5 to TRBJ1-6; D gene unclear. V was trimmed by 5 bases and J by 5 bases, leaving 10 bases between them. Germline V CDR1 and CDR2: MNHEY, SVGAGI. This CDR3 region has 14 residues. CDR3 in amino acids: CASSRGPNNSPLHF. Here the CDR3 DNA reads TGTGCCAGCAGTAGAGGGCCCAATAATTCACCCCTCCACTTT.

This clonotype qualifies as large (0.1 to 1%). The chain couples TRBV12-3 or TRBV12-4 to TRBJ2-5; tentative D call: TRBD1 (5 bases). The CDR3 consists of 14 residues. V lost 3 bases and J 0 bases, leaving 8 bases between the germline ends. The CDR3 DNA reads TGTGCCAGCAGTTTGTCAGGGTACCAAGAGACCCAGTACTTC. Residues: CASSLSGYQETQYF.

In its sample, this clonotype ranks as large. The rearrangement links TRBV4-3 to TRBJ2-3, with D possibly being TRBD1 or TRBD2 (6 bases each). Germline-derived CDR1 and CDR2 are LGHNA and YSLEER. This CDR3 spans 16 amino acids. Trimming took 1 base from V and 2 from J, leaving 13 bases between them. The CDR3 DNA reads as TGCGCCAGCAGCCAAGTAGGGGGGCCGCCCACAGATACGCAGTATTTT. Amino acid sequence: CASSQVGGPPTDTQYF.

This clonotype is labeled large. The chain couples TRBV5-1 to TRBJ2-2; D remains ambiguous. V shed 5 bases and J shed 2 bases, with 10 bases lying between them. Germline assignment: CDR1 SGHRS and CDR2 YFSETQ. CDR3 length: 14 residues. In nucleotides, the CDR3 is TGCGCCAGCAGACGTCGCGACAACACCGGGGAGCTGTTTTTT. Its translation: CASRRRDNTGELFF.

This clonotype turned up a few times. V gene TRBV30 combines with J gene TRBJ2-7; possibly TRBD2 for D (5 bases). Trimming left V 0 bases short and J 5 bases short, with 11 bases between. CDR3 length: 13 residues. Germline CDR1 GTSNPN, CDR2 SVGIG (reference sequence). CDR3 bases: TGTGCCTGGAGTGTTAGCGTTTTCAACGAGCAGTACTTC. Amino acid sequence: CAWSVSVFNEQYF.

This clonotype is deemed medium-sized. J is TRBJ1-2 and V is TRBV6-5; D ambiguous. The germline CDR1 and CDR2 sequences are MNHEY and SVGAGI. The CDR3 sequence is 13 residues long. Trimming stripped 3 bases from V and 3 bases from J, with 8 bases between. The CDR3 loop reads CASSYGRDYGYTF. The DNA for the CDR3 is TGTGCCAGCAGTTATGGGCGGGACTATGGCTACACCTTC.

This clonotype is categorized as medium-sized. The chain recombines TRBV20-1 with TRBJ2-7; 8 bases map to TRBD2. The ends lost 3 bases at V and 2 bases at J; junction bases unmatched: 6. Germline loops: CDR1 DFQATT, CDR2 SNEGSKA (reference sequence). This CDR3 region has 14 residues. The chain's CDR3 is CSASGAGDTYEQYF. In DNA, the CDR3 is TGCAGTGCTAGCGGAGCGGGGGATACCTACGAGCAGTACTTC.

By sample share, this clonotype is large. The CDR3, as DNA: TGTGCCAGCAGCAACTACAATGAGCAGTTCTTC. Translated, it gives CASSNYNEQFF. The V and J genes are TRBV9 and TRBJ2-1; D unresolved. The V and J ends lost 4 bases and 3 bases respectively, with 2 bases between them. This CDR3 has 11 amino acids. Per germline, CDR1 SGDLS and CDR2 YYNGEE.

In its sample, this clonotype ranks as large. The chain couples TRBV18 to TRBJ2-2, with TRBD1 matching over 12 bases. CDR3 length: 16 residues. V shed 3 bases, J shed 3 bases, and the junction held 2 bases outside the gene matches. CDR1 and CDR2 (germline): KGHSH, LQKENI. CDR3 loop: CASSPGTGGDTGELFF. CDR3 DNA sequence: TGTGCCAGCTCACCCGGGACAGGGGGCGACACCGGGGAGCTGTTTTTT.

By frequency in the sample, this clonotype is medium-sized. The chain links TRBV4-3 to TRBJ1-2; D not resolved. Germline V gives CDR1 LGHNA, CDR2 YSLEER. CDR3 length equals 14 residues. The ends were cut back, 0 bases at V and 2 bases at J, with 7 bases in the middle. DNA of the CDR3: TGCGCCAGCAGCCAAGAACAGAGAAACTATGGCTACACCTTC. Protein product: CASSQEQRNYGYTF.

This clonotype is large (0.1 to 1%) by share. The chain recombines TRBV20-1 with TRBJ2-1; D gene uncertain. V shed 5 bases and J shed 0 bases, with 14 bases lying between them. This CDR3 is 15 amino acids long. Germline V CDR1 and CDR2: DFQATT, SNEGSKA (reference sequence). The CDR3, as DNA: TGCAGTGCTCCAATGCCCAGCCTCTCCTACAATGAGCAGTTCTTC. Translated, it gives CSAPMPSLSYNEQFF.

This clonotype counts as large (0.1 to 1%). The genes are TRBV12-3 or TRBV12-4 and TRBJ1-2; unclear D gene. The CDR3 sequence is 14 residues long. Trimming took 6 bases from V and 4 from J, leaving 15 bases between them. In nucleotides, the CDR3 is TGTGCCAGCAGCCGTGAATCTGGGCTCTATGGCTACACCTTC. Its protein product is CASSRESGLYGYTF.

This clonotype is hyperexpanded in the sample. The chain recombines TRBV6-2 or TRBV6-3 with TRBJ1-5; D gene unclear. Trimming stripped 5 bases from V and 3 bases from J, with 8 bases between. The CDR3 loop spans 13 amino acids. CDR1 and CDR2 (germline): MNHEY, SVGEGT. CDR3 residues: CASSRPLNQPQHF. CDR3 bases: TGTGCCAGCAGTCGTCCCCTCAATCAGCCCCAGCATTTT.

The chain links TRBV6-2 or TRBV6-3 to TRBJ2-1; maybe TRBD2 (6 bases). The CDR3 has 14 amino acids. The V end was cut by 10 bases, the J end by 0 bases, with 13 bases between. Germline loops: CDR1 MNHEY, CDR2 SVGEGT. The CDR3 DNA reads TGTGCCATAAAATTAGCGGACTCCTACAATGAGCAGTTCTTC. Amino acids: CAIKLADSYNEQFF.

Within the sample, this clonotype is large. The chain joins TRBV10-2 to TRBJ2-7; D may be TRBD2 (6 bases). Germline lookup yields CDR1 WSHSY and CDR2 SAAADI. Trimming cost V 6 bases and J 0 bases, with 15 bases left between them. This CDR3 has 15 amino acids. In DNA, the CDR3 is TGCGCCAGCAGCCCCGAGACGGGAGCCTCCTACGAGCAGTACTTC. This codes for CASSPETGASYEQYF.

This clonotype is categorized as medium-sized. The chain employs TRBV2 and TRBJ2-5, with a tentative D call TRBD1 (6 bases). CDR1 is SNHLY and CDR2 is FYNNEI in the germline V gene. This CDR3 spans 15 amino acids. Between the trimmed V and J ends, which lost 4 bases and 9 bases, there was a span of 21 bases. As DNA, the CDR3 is TGTGCCAGCAGTGCCGGAAACAGAGGGTCAGGGGCCCAGTACTTC. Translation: CASSAGNRGSGAQYF.

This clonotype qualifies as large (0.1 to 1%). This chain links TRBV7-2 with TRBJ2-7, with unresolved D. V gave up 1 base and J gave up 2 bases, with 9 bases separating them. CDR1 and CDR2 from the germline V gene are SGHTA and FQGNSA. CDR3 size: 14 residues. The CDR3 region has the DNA TGTGCCAGCAGCTTAGGGTCACAGCCCTACGAGCAGTACTTC. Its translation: CASSLGSQPYEQYF.

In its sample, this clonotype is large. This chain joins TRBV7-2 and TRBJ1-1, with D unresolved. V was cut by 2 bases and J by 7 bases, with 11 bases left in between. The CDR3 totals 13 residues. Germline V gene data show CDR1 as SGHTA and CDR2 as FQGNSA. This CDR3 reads CASSLRSWGEAFF. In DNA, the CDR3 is TGTGCCAGCAGCTTAAGGAGTTGGGGTGAAGCTTTCTTT.

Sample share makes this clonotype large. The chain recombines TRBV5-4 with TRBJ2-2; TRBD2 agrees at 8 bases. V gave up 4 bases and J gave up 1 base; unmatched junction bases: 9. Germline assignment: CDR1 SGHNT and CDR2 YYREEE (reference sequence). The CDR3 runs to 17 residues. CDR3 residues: CASSGNPGLGNTGELFF. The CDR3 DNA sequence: TGTGCCAGCAGCGGAAACCCGGGACTAGGGAACACCGGGGAGCTGTTTTTT.

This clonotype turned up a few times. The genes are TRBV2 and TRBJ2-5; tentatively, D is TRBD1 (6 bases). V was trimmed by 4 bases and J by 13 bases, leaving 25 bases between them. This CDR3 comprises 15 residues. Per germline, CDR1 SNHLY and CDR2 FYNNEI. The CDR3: CASSAGNRGSGARYF. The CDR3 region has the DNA TGTGCCAGCAGTGCCGGAAACAGAGGGTCAGGGGCCCGGTACTTC.

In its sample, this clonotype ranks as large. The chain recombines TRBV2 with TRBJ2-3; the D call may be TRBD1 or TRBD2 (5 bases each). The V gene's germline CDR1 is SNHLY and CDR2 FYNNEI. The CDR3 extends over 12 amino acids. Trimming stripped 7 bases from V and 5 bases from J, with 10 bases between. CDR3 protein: CASNWGIDTQYF. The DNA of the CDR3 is TGTGCCAGCAATTGGGGGATAGATACGCAGTATTTT.

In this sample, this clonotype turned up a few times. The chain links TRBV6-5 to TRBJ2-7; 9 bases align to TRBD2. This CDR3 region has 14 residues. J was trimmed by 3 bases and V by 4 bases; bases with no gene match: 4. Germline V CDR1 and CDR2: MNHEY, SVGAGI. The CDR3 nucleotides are TGTGCCAGCAGTTTAGCGGGGGATCTCTACGAGCAGTACTTC. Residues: CASSLAGDLYEQYF.

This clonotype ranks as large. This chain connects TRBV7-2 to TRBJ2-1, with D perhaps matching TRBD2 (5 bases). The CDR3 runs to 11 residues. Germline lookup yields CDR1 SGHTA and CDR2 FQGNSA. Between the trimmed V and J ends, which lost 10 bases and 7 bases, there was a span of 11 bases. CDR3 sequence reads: CATRTGNEQFF. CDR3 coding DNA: TGTGCCACCCGGACTGGGAATGAGCAGTTCTTC. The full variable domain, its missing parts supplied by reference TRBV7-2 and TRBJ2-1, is GAGVSQSPSNKVTEKGKDVELRCDPISGHTALYWYRQSLGQGLEFLIYFQGNSAPDKSGLPSDRFSAERTGGSVSTLTIQRTQQEDSAVYLCATRTGNEQFFGPGTRLTVL.

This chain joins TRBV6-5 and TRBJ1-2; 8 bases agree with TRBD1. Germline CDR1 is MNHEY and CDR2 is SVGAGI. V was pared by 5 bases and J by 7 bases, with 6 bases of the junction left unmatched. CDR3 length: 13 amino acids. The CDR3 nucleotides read TGTGCCAGCAGTATGACAGGGGATAGTGGCTACACCTTC. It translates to CASSMTGDSGYTF.

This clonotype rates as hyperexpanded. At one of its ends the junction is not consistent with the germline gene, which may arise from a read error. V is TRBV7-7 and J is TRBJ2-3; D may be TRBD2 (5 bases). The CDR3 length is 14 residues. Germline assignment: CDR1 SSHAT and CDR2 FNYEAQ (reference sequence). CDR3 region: CASSPGGSRDTQYF. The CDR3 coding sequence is TGTGCCAGCAGCCCCGGAGGTAGCAGAGATACGCAGTATTTT.

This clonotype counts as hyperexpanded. The chain's CDR3 is CASSQGTQAFF. In DNA form, the CDR3 reads TGTGCCAGCAGTCAGGGAACCCAAGCTTTCTTT. The chain joins TRBV6-2 or TRBV6-3 to TRBJ1-1, with D possibly TRBD1 on 5 matching bases. This CDR3 region has 11 residues. Germline values: CDR1 MNHEY, CDR2 SVGEGT. Deletions cut 5 bases from V and 9 bases from J, with 10 bases between.